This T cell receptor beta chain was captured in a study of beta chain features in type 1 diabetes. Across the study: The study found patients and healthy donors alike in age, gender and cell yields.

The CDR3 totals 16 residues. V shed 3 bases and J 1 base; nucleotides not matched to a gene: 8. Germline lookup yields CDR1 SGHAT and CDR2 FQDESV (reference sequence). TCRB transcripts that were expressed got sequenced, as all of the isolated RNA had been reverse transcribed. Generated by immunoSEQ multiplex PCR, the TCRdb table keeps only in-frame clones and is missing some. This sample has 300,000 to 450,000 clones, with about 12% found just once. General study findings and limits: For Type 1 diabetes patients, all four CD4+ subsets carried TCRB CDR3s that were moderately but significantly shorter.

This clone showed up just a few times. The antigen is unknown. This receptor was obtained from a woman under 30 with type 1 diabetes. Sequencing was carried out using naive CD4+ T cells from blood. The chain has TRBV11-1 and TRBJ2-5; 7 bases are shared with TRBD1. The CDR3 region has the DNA TGTGCCAGCAGCTTTGTTACAGGGGTGACCCAAGAGACCCAGTACTTC. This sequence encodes CASSFVTGVTQETQYF. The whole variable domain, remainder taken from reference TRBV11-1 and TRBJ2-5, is EAEVAQSPRYKITEKSQAVAFWCDPISGHATLYWYRQILGQGPELLVQFQDESVVDDSQLPKDRFSAERLKGVDSTLKIQPAELGDSAMYLCASSFVTGVTQETQYFGPGTRLLVL.